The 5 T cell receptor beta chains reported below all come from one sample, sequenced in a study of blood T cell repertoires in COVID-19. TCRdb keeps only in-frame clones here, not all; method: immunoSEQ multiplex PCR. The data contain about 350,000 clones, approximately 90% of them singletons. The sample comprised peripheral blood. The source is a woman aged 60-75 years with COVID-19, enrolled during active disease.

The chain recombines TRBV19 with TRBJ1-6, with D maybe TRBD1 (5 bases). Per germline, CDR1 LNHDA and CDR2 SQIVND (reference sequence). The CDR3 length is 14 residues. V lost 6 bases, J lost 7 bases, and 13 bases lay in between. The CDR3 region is CASRGEPGNSPLHF. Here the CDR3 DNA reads TGTGCCAGTAGGGGTGAGCCAGGGAATTCACCCCTCCACTTT.

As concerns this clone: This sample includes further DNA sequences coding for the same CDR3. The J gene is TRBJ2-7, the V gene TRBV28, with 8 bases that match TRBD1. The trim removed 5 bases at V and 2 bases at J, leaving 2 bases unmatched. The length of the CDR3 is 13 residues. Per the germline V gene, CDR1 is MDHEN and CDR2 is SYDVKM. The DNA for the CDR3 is TGTGCCAGCAGTCCAGGGGGCCCCTACGAGCAGTACTTC. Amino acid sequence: CASSPGGPYEQYF.

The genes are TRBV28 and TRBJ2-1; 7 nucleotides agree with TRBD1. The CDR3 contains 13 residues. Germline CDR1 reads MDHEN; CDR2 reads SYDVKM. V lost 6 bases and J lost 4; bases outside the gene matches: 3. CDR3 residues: CASSTQGYNEQFF. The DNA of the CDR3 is TGTGCCAGCAGCACACAGGGGTACAATGAGCAGTTCTTC. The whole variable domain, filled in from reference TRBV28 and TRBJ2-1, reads DVKVTQSSRYLVKRTGEKVFLECVQDMDHENMFWYRQDPGLGLRLIYFSYDVKMKEKGDIPEGYSVSREKKERFSLILESASTNQTSMYLCASSTQGYNEQFFGPGTRLTVL.

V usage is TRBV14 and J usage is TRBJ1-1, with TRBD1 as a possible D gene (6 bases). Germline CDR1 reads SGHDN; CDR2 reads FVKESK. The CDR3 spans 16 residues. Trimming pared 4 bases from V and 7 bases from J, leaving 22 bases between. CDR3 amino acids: CASSPTRGGPVVEAFF. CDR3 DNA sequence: TGTGCCAGCAGCCCAACCAGGGGTGGGCCCGTGGTTGAAGCTTTCTTT.

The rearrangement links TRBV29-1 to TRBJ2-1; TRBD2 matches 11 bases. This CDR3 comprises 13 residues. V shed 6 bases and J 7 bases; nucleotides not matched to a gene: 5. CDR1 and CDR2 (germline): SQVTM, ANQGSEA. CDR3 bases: TGCAGCGTCCTAGCGGGGGGCGGGAATGAGCAGTTCTTC. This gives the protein CSVLAGGGNEQFF.